A single sample gave rise to the 5 T cell receptor beta chains below, sequenced in a study of beta chain features in type 1 diabetes. Notes on the study in general: TCRB CDR3s were moderately but significantly shorter in Type 1 diabetes patients in all four CD4+ subsets.

Their cognate antigens are unknown. The sequenced template was cDNA made from the entire isolated RNA. Sequencing was performed with immunoSEQ multiplex PCR; in TCRdb, only in-frame clones are kept and a portion is missing. This table holds roughly 160,000 clones, almost 8% found once. Material: central memory CD4+ T cells from blood. All receptors derive from a man aged 18 to 35 with type 1 diabetes.

The V and J genes are TRBV11-2 and TRBJ2-3, with TRBD1 matching 7 bases. The J segment lost 7 bases and the V segment lost 0 bases, leaving 4 bases of the junction unmatched. Germline CDR1 is SGHAT and CDR2 is FQNNGV. The CDR3 has 14 residues. The CDR3 DNA reads TGTGCCAGCAGCTTAGAGAAGGGGGCACATACGCAGTATTTT. This codes for CASSLEKGAHTQYF.

This clone occurred a few times. The gene calls are TRBV7-9 and TRBJ1-2, with TRBD1 matching over 10 bases. The germline V gene has CDR1 SEHNR and CDR2 FQNEAQ (reference sequence). V lost 5 bases, J lost 8 bases, and 5 bases stayed unmatched. The CDR3 loop spans 13 amino acids. CDR3 loop: CASSRGTGEGYTF. CDR3 in DNA: TGTGCCAGCAGCCGAGGGACAGGGGAAGGCTACACCTTC.

The chain combines TRBV6-6 with TRBJ2-4, with TRBD2 matching over 8 bases. The J segment lost 1 base and the V segment lost 6 bases, leaving 5 bases of the junction unmatched. Germline V gene data show CDR1 as MNHNY and CDR2 as SVGAGI (reference sequence). The length of the CDR3 is 15 residues. The CDR3 bases are TGTGCCAGCAGCGAGCGGGGGTGGGCCAAAAACATTCAGTACTTC. As protein: CASSERGWAKNIQYF.

This clone was seen a few times. The rearrangement uses TRBV19 and TRBJ2-7, with TRBD2 identical over 8 bases. The V segment lost 3 bases and the J segment 4 bases; nucleotides outside the gene matches: 5. The CDR3 has 14 amino acids. Germline CDR1 is LNHDA and CDR2 is SQIVND (reference sequence). The CDR3 DNA reads as TGTGCCAGTAGTATCGCGGGAGGTGGATACGAGCAGTACTTC. It codes for CASSIAGGGYEQYF.

The rearrangement uses TRBV11-2 and TRBJ1-2; D perhaps matches TRBD1 (6 bases). The germline V gene has CDR1 SGHAT and CDR2 FQNNGV. This CDR3 region has 16 residues. V dropped 0 bases and J dropped 6 bases, with 17 bases sitting between them. This CDR3 is CASSLDLTGGLDGYTF. The DNA for the CDR3 is TGTGCCAGCAGCTTAGATCTGACCGGGGGGCTCGATGGCTACACCTTC.